This TCR beta chain was documented in a study of neurological immune-mediated disorders. In Maryland, USA, blood bank volunteers were the healthy controls. The sorted libraries took 850,000 to 1,000,000 CD4+ or CD8+ T cells. The table lists this clonotype with many counts. As yet, its antigen is unknown. General study points: HTLV-1-associated myelopathy ranked highest for TCR clonal expansion and multiple sclerosis lowest, beneath healthy controls.

5'RACE with 10-nucleotide random UMIs produced the cDNA. MiXCR, applied by TCRdb to the 5' RACE reads, yields one record per CDR3 protein. Of 39,000 or so distinct CDR3 sequences listed, approximately 5% are singletons. V was cut by 7 bases and J by 2 bases, with 15 bases left in between. This CDR3 is built from 15 residues. The germline V gene encodes CDR1 ENHRY and CDR2 SYGVKD. The rearrangement links TRBV10-3 to TRBJ1-5; D is unresolved. The clonotype originates from a man between 18 and 29 years old in good health. Sequencing was carried out using CD4+ T cells from blood. The CDR3 loop is CAIKWLVGGNQPQHF. CDR3 coding DNA: TGTGCCATCAAATGGCTGGTTGGGGGCAATCAGCCCCAGCATTTT.